The 14 T cell receptor beta chains below come from one sample, sequenced in a study of read filtering for tumor transcriptome and immune sequencing (TCRdb year 2020). The run used an Illumina HiSeq 4000. TCR libraries were built from 400 ng RNA with the Immunoverse kit, using molecular barcoded adaptors covering alpha/delta and beta/gamma chains. TCRdb trimmed public reads at Q25 via fastp, called clones via MiXCR and kept in-frame beta chains. Each CDR3 protein gets just one entry, which takes the most common genes and DNA from the rows behind it. For this sample the table gives 35,000 to 50,000 distinct CDR3 sequences, of which 12% were detected only once. Around 34% of the sample is in the top ten clones. Sequenced input: a population of CD138-negative cells sorted from bone marrow. The cell subset or site label here, explained by the study, means: bone marrow mononuclear cells depleted of CD138+ plasma/myeloma cells by negative magnetic selection. These receptors were taken from a donor over 35 with multiple myeloma.

In this sample, this clonotype turned up many times. This rearrangement joins TRBV3-1 to TRBJ1-6; D ambiguous. CDR3 length: 15 amino acids. Germline values: CDR1 LGHDT, CDR2 YNNKEL (reference sequence). V lost 1 base to trimming and J lost 2 bases, with 6 bases between them. In nucleotides, the CDR3 is TGTGCCAGCAGCCAAGGAGACACCTATAATTCACCCCTCCACTTT. Translated: CASSQGDTYNSPLHF.

This clonotype showed up just once. A much larger clone lies a single base off, so this may be a read error. This rearrangement joins TRBV6-1 to TRBJ2-3; D is perhaps TRBD1 or TRBD2 (5 bases each). The CDR3 has 16 residues. Trimming removed 6 bases from V and 1 base from J, with 17 bases in between. Per the germline V gene, CDR1 is MNHNS and CDR2 is SASEGT. In DNA form, the CDR3 reads TGTGCCAGCAGAGGCCGGGACGGGGAAGGCACAGATACGCAGTATTTT. It encodes CASRGRDGEGTDTQYF.

This clonotype was seen repeatedly, ten times or more. V gene TRBV5-1 combines with J gene TRBJ1-1, with D unclear. The CDR3 has 15 residues. Germline CDR1 reads SGHRS; CDR2 reads YFSETQ. Trimming removed 0 bases at V and 1 base at J, with 10 bases between. CDR3 nucleotides: TGCGCCAGCAGCTTGGGGTTTCTGAGGAACACTGAAGCTTTCTTT. Protein product: CASSLGFLRNTEAFF.

Points on this clonotype: Being one base from a much bigger clone, this may be a read error. The genes are TRBV28 and TRBJ2-5; TRBD1 aligns across 10 bases. Germline-derived CDR1 and CDR2 are MDHEN and SYDVKM. V was pared by 4 bases and J by 3 bases, with 5 bases of the junction left unmatched. This CDR3 has 15 residues. The chain's CDR3 is CASSSGTGAEETQYF. CDR3 nucleotide sequence: TGTGCCAGCAGTTCCGGGACAGGGGCCGAAGAGACCCAGTACTTC.

About this clonotype: At one boundary the junction diverges from the germline segment, which might be a read error. The chain recombines TRBV7-7 with TRBJ2-3, with D tentatively TRBD2 (6 bases). Germline lookup yields CDR1 SSHAT and CDR2 FNYEAQ (reference sequence). This CDR3 has 13 residues. The CDR3 region has the DNA TGTGCTAGCGGCCCAGACGGCCCGGATACGCAGTACTTT. It yields the protein CASGPDGPDTQYF.

There are many counts of this clonotype. The V gene is TRBV28, the J gene TRBJ1-5, with D possibly being TRBD1 (5 bases). Germline V gene data show CDR1 as MDHEN and CDR2 as SYDVKM. The V gene lost 3 bases and the J gene lost 1 base, with 10 bases spanning the gap. The CDR3 extends over 15 amino acids. CDR3 nucleotides: TGTGCCAGCAGTTTGGTACCAGGGAGCAATCAGCCCCAGCATTTT. Its protein is CASSLVPGSNQPQHF. Variable domain in full (rest from reference TRBV28 and TRBJ1-5): DVKVTQSSRYLVKRTGEKVFLECVQDMDHENMFWYRQDPGLGLRLIYFSYDVKMKEKGDIPEGYSVSREKKERFSLILESASTNQTSMYLCASSLVPGSNQPQHFGDGTRLSIL.

With regard to this clonotype: Given a far larger clone just one base away, this is likely a sequencing read error. The V call is TRBV10-2, the J call TRBJ2-1; D might be TRBD1 (6 bases). CDR1 is WSHSY, CDR2 SAAADI, per germline. This CDR3 is built from 12 residues. CDR3 sequence (DNA): TGTGCCAGCAGTGAGTCCGGACAGGAGCAGTTCTTC. Amino acids: CASSESGQEQFF.

Ten or more counts support this clonotype. This chain links TRBV5-5 with TRBJ1-6; D is possibly TRBD1 (5 bases). V lost 5 bases and J 10 bases, leaving 19 bases between the germline ends. The V gene's germline CDR1 is SGHKS and CDR2 YYEKEE (reference sequence). The CDR3 extends over 15 amino acids. The CDR3 spells CASRRRDGIGSPLHF. The DNA for the CDR3 is TGTGCCAGCAGACGACGGGACGGAATTGGCTCACCCCTCCACTTT.

This clonotype was seen many times. The gene calls are TRBV5-1 and TRBJ2-1, with 11 bases fitting TRBD2. The CDR3 length is 14 residues. Germline trimming cut 5 bases from V and 5 bases from J; bases unmatched to any gene: 3. The germline V gene encodes CDR1 SGHRS and CDR2 YFSETQ. The DNA of the CDR3 is TGCGCCAGCAGGGGGACTAGCGGCCACAATGAGCAGTTCTTC. Its protein product is CASRGTSGHNEQFF.

In this sample, this clonotype turned up many times. This chain links TRBV23-1 with TRBJ2-1; 7 nucleotides align to TRBD1. TRBV23-1 is labeled an ORF, and its function is uncertain. The CDR3 is made up of 17 amino acids. Unmatched junction bases numbered 18, after V lost 6 bases and J lost 7 bases. CDR3 DNA: TGCGCCAGCAGACTTAGGGGGCGCGCCGCCTGGACAAATGAGCAGTTCTTC. Its translation: CASRLRGRAAWTNEQFF.

This clonotype was detected ten times or more. This rearrangement joins TRBV20-1 to TRBJ2-6; maybe TRBD1 (5 bases). Germline CDR1 reads DFQATT; CDR2 reads SNEGSKA (reference sequence). Trimming cost V 5 bases and J 1 base, with 6 bases left between them. The CDR3 has 13 amino acids. CDR3 loop: CSAGASGANVLTF. In DNA form, the CDR3 reads TGCAGTGCTGGGGCATCTGGGGCCAACGTCCTGACTTTC.

This clonotype has a count of ten or more. The rearrangement uses TRBV12-3 or TRBV12-4 and TRBJ1-5; 7 bases align to TRBD1. The length of the CDR3 is 14 residues. The V and J ends lost 7 bases and 5 bases, in that order; junction bases with no gene match: 8. CDR3 bases: TGTGCCAGCAACTTTGGAGGGGGCGATCAGCCCCAGCATTTT. Protein: CASNFGGGDQPQHF.

This clonotype occurred many times. V and J are TRBV20-1 and TRBJ1-5; the match to TRBD1 covers 9 bases. Trimming removed 6 bases from V and 0 bases from J; junction bases left unmatched: 6. This CDR3 is 15 amino acids long. CDR1 and CDR2 (germline): DFQATT, SNEGSKA (reference sequence). CDR3 sequence (DNA): TGCAGTGCCAGGGACAGGGAGTATAGCAATCAGCCCCAGCATTTT. It encodes CSARDREYSNQPQHF.

This sequence joins TRBV28 and TRBJ1-4; 7 bases are a match to TRBD1. The length of the CDR3 is 15 residues. Germline values: CDR1 MDHEN, CDR2 SYDVKM. Germline trimming cut 6 bases from V and 8 bases from J; bases unmatched to any gene: 12. The CDR3 sequence is CASRPPGQVNEKLFF. The CDR3 DNA reads TGTGCCAGCAGACCCCCAGGACAGGTGAACGAAAAACTGTTTTTT.